This T cell receptor beta chain was captured in a study of cytomegalovirus exposure and HLA in healthy donors listed by TCRdb under 2017. Broadly, across the study: An earlier analysis of some 500 of the donors reported roughly 300 Gb of sequence data and about 100 million unique TCR beta sequences from around 200 million T cells. An early release covering more than 500 HLA-typed donors comprised 300 to 350 gigabases of sequencing data and approximately 85 million unique TCR sequences. Of the 300 to 500 genotyped donors, roughly 76% were placed in the genetic ancestry cluster associated with self-reported Caucasian donors. The aim of the study was to test whether cataloging public T cell receptors could identify signatures of past pathogen exposure. The T cell repertoires of roughly 660 subjects were profiled by immunosequencing and related to cytomegalovirus serostatus. A separate validation cohort of roughly 120 different subjects was used in addition to the approximately 700-subject first cohort. To predict cytomegalovirus infection status, the study combined high-throughput TCR immunosequencing, statistical association of individual TCRs with disease status, and machine learning. In a later analysis, previously published TCR beta repertoires from 666 donors were re-analyzed and high-resolution HLA genotyping was added so that TCR occurrence patterns could be studied. In the later analysis, no new phenotypic data were used to find candidate immune exposures; instead, reliance was placed on TCR beta sequences and their occurrence across donors. To decide whether each TCR beta V gene segment behaved as functional or pseudogenic, an earlier analysis of fewer than 750 of the donors relied on high-throughput TCR beta sequencing. Alongside the repertoire data, information on donor age, sex, ethnicity and CMV serostatus was compiled. A later genetic analysis took genome-wide SNP genotypes for about 65% of the 666 donors and used that subset as a discovery cohort. Every discovery cohort repertoire had been produced on one sequencing platform. Class I and class II HLA loci were covered by the typing at four-digit resolution. Typing coverage varied by locus: roughly 620-640 donors for A, B, C, DRB1 and DQB1; under 550 for DQA1; more than 600 for DPA1; about 450 for DPB1. Roughly 5 DR-DQ haplotypes were treated as single units for association and clustering because of strong linkage in the cohort. On average, approximately 250,000 unique TCR beta nucleotide sequences were sequenced per donor among 398 genotyped donors of the cohort, with roughly a sixth of those sequences being non-productive. Overall study results and their limits: In both the original and validation cohorts, the classifier was reported to diagnose cytomegalovirus status with high specificity and sensitivity. A later analysis found that TCR association rates varied across HLA loci, with DRB1 alleles showing the most associated TCRs and HLA-C alleles the fewest. According to a later analysis, most CMV-associated TCR beta chains appeared to be HLA-restricted, and the HLA associations seemed to be driven largely by CMV exposure. The 87-base-pair reads could not distinguish some IMGT-functional V segments, including TRBV6-2 and TRBV6-3, so those segments were excluded. In a later analysis, several top co-occurrence clusters were reported to appear linked to parvovirus B19, influenza, CMV and Epstein-Barr virus. Specific HLA alleles were associated with 15,000 to 20,000 TCR beta sequences at a false discovery rate of 0.05 in a later analysis. The only immune exposure information available for the cohort was CMV serostatus. An association between a missense DCLRE1C variant and V-gene and J-gene trimming of TCR beta chains was found in a later genetic analysis and replicated in an independent cohort. Correlated functional status among segregating V segments might reflect linkage disequilibrium, but an unknown experimental factor could not be ruled out. An earlier analysis of around 500 of the donors showed that most TCR beta V segments appeared in productive rearrangements either about 87% or about 30% of the time, which broadly matched IMGT annotations. In a later analysis, HLA-associated TCR beta chains showed more clonal expansion and lower generation probabilities than non-associated chains that were equally common. A group of highly shared sequence variants was considered likely to be a technical artifact of the sequencing pipeline. In this cohort, only TCR beta chains were sequenced, and detectable features were limited by the absence of alpha or paired-chain data. It was suggested by the authors that the approach could potentially be generalized to other disease states and immunological phenotypes. Because HLA typing was unavailable for some donors at each locus, only the typed subset was used in association tests. Strong co-occurrence of HLA alleles, especially DR and DQ, made assigning TCR associations to individual alleles difficult. A further reported finding was that TCR beta sequences accurately predicted the HLA-A and HLA-B alleles for most subjects in the first cohort. In a later genetic analysis, fewer N-insertions in productive TCRs were reported among donors in an Asian-associated ancestry cluster than the 666-donor mean. In the study, 150 to 200 TCR beta chains were listed as associated with cytomegalovirus. Most TCR sequences were seen in very few donors, while some public TCRs were found in many individuals. Sequencing depth was assumed to be roughly uniform across donors in the presence/absence analyses, though that assumption may not hold. Three of the identified cytomegalovirus-associated TCR beta chains were confirmed in vitro to be specific for cytomegalovirus antigens. Because counts were too low, seventeen rarely observed V segments, including chromosome 9 orphons, were left out of the earlier analysis of roughly 600 of the donors.

A word on this clone: Its antigen has not been determined. No base quality values were provided; no much bigger clone lies one nucleotide off.

Deletion took 5 bases off V and 4 bases off J, with a span of 17 bases between the germline ends. CDR1 and CDR2 were assigned from the germline V gene as SQVTM and ANQGSEA. Its CDR3 holds 14 amino acids, cysteine through phenylalanine. Only the CDR3 DNA stays, 42 bases, in frame from base 1. The cohort comprised hundreds of healthy bone marrow donors. Cohort members were all nominally healthy when sampled, although unrecorded immune exposures were likely present. The donor was CMV seropositive and belonged to the group of 250 to 300 seropositive cohort members. A peripheral blood sample was collected from each donor, and TCR beta sequencing was performed on peripheral blood mononuclear cells. The Qiagen DNeasy Blood Extraction Kit was used to extract genomic DNA from the blood cell samples. The library was obtained by the immunoSEQ multiplex PCR assay. The multiplex PCR relied on a mix of 60 forward primers for TCR Vbeta segments and 13 reverse primers for TCR Jbeta segments. A multiplex PCR assay on genomic DNA amplified the CDR3 region of rearranged TCR beta genes. Amplified TCR beta libraries were sequenced as 87-base-pair reads on the Illumina HiSeq System. As for the authors' bioinformatics: A later analysis tallied roughly 80 million unique TCR beta chains across the 700 or so repertoires, and about 12 million of those chains were shared by two or more donors. To remove PCR and sequencing errors, raw reads were error-corrected and collapsed into unique sequences using a nearest-neighbor algorithm that merged closely related sequences. V, D and J gene segments were assigned by aligning CDR3 sequences to IMGT reference sequences. For a sequence to be retained, at least a six-nucleotide match to both a V gene segment and a J gene segment was required. A rearrangement was called productive if the CDR3 had no stop codons and remained in frame with V and J, and every other rearrangement was called non-productive. CDR3 was defined according to IMGT convention as the region running from the second conserved V-encoded cysteine to the conserved J-encoded phenylalanine. The earlier analysis of about 610 of the donors excluded sequences that lacked an unambiguous match to a single V gene segment. An earlier analysis of about 600 of the donors called V segments functional above 56.7% productive rearrangements and segregating when the between-donor standard deviation exceeded 5%. A statistical classification framework was built for diagnosing cytomegalovirus status from the catalog of TCR beta chain sequences. V and J gene assignment, in a later analysis, came from comparing TCR nucleotide sequences with IMGT/GENE-DB human TR gene sequences. The TCRdist pipeline was used in a later analysis to assign CDR3 sequences and most-parsimonious VDJ recombination scenarios. In a later analysis, each TCR beta chain was defined by its CDR3 amino acid sequence together with its V-gene family, and reads lacking a unique V-gene family were excluded. To address suspected cross-contamination and a sequencing artifact, a later analysis removed 592 highly shared, low-generation-probability nucleotide sequences. For each public chain, a later analysis derived a clonal expansion index from normalized ranks of inferred template counts within each repertoire. In a later analysis, generation probabilities were computed with a VDJ recombination model fitted to out-of-frame rearrangements, and the resulting probabilities were checked against IGoR. A later analysis scored TCR-TCR, TCR-HLA and TCR-CMV co-occurrence with hypergeometric tests, applying a repertoire-size bias correction to TCR pairs. False discovery rates were estimated in a later analysis by permuting HLA or CMV assignments 20 times. In a later analysis, co-occurring TCRs were grouped with DBSCAN, and TCRdist sequence similarity was added when clustering was performed within HLA-allele-positive subsets. Co-occurrence clustering excluded repertoires with fewer than 30,000 or more than 120,000 public chains, plus five with anomalous nucleotide sharing. Here the immuneACCESS table is served through TCRdb, limited to in-frame sequences with V and J called. Missing clones are a known gap in these copies; in checked studies unresolved V genes cover under half, and the rest lacks a known reason. That table is the source of V, J and clone size, and D and trimming were worked out from the DNA. The sample yields about 160,000 clones; 80% to 90% were counted once. Jointly, the top ten make up 5% to 7% of the sample.

This clonotype originated in a man aged 50 to 60 in good health and CMV-seropositive. The sequence is built from TRBV29-1 and TRBJ1-2; TRBD1 is a weak D gene call, 5 bases matching. The sample taken for sequencing was PBMCs. The DNA sequence is TGCAGCGTTCTGGTGGGAGGGACGGGCTATGGCTACACCTTC. Protein translation: CSVLVGGTGYGYTF.